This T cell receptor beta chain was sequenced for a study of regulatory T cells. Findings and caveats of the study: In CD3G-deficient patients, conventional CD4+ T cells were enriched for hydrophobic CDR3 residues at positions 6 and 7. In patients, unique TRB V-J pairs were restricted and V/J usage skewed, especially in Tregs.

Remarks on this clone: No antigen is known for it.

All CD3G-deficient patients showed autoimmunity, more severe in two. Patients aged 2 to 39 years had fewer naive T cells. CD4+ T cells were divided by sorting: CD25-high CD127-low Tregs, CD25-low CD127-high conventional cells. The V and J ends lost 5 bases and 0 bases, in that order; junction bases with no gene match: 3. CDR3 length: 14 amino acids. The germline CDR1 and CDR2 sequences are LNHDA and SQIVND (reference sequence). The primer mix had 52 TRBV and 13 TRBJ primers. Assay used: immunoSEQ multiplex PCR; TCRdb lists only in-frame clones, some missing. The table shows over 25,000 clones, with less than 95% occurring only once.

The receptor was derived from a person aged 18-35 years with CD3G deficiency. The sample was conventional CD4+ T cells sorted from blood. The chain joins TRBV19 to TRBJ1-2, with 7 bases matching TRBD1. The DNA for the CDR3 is TGTGCCAGTAGTTCCGGGACAGCTAACTATGGCTACACCTTC. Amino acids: CASSSGTANYGYTF.